Following are 10 T cell receptor beta chains from one sample sequenced in a study of T cells in women clearing cervical HPV infection. Profiled with immunoSEQ multiplex PCR; TCRdb holds only in-frame clones, not every one. This listing includes 44,000 or so clones. Sequencing input: blood buffy coat. The receptor source for this set is a woman between 18 and 75 years old with a cervical HPV16 infection that either progressed to CIN3+ or cleared (not recorded which).

To note about this clone: The read terminates 3 residues before the CDR3 end, so the remaining end is supplied by the germline J gene. The rearrangement links TRBV13 to TRBJ2-1, with 7 bases identical to TRBD2. V shed 1 base, J shed 7 bases, and the junction held 7 bases outside the gene matches. CDR3 length: 15 residues. Germline loops: CDR1 PRHDT, CDR2 FYEKMQ (reference sequence). The sequenced part of the CDR3 DNA is TGTGCCAGCAGCTTAGTGGGGGGGGGAAGGAATGAG. Translating it yields CASSLVGGGRNE. Given in full, the CDR3 is CASSLVGGGRNEQFF.

Concerning this clone itself: The observed sequence ends 3 residues before the CDR3 terminus, with the missing tail filled in from the germline J gene. The chain joins TRBV30 to TRBJ2-2; no clear D gene. The CDR3 has 13 residues. The germline CDR1 and CDR2 sequences are GTSNPN and SVGIG (reference sequence). The CDR3 here is CAWSVRVNEKLFF. The DNA read from the CDR3 is TGTGCCTGGAGTGTAAGGGTGAATGAAAAG.

In the case of this clone: The sequenced fragment ends 3 residues before the CDR3 boundary, so the rest is inferred from the germline J gene. This chain links TRBV6-2 or TRBV6-3 with TRBJ2-1, with TRBD1 identical over 7 bases. The CDR3 is 16 amino acids. Germline CDR1 is MNHEY and CDR2 is SVGEGT. J lost 0 bases, V lost 6 bases, and 8 bases had no gene match. CDR3 amino acids: CASSPDRAPSYNEQFF. The CDR3 bases that were read are TGTGCCAGCAGCCCAGACAGGGCGCCCTCCTACAATGAG.

Worth noting for this clone: Read coverage stops 3 residues before the CDR3 terminus; the germline J gene supplies the remainder. The rearrangement links TRBV7-9 to TRBJ2-3, with 10 bases aligning to TRBD1. The germline CDR1 and CDR2 sequences are SEHNR and FQNEAQ (reference sequence). The CDR3 runs to 15 residues. CDR3 in amino acids: CASSLVTGGGKTQYF. The CDR3 DNA, read in part, is TGTGCCAGCAGCTTAGTGACAGGGGGCGGAAAGACG.

In the case of this clone: The CDR3 end lies 3 residues beyond the end of the read and is filled in from the germline J gene. The chain has TRBV7-9 and TRBJ2-4; D is perhaps TRBD2 (5 bases). This CDR3 is built from 14 residues. The germline V gene has CDR1 SEHNR and CDR2 FQNEAQ (reference sequence). The CDR3: CASSLSGGLNGQYF. The covered CDR3 bases are TGTGCCAGCAGCTTAAGCGGTGGGCTGAATGGT.

As for this clone: The CDR3 end lies 3 residues beyond the end of the read and is filled in from the germline J gene. The J gene is TRBJ2-7, the V gene TRBV10-1; D perhaps matches TRBD2 (7 bases). CDR1 and CDR2 (germline): WNHNN, SYGVQD (reference sequence). Deletions cut 4 bases from V and 2 bases from J, with 15 bases between. The CDR3 is 15 amino acids. The CDR3 reads CASSVPRRGPYEQYF. The sequenced part of the CDR3 DNA is TGCGCCAGCAGTGTTCCACGGCGGGGGCCCTACGAG.

Turning to this clone: The read ends 3 residues shy of where the CDR3 ends; the end is completed using the germline J gene. The chain has TRBV10-3 and TRBJ1-5; no clear D. This CDR3 has 16 amino acids. The V end lost 0 bases, the J end lost 2 bases, and 11 bases lay between the germline ends. Per germline, CDR1 ENHRY and CDR2 SYGVKD. The covered CDR3 bases are TGTGCCATCAGTGAGTCGCGGGTTATAGGCAATCAGCCC. It specifies CAISESRVIGNQP. The full CDR3 reads CAISESRVIGNQPQHF.

CDR3 protein: CASRDRVISPLHF. The DNA read from the CDR3 is TGTGCCAGCCGGGACAGGGTAATCTCACCC. The V call is TRBV7-9, the J call TRBJ1-6; TRBD1 agrees at 9 bases. The read ends 3 residues shy of where the CDR3 ends; the end is completed using the germline J gene. Trimming removed 8 bases from V and 10 bases from J; junction bases left unmatched: 6. Germline assignment: CDR1 SEHNR and CDR2 FQNEAQ (reference sequence). CDR3 size: 13 residues.

As to this clone: From the germline J gene comes the end of the CDR3, since the read stops 3 residues before it. The rearrangement joins TRBV6-1 to TRBJ2-2; TRBD1 might be the D (5 bases). CDR3 size: 16 residues. CDR1 and CDR2 from the germline V gene are MNHNS and SASEGT. CDR3 region: CASSEVGLSGANVLFF. The covered CDR3 bases are TGTGCCAGCAGTGAAGTGGGGCTTTCTGGGGCCAACGTG.

About this clone itself: The read ends 3 residues before the CDR3 terminus; that terminus is restored from the germline J gene. This chain connects TRBV5-6 to TRBJ1-2; D might be TRBD1 (5 bases). In germline, CDR1 is SGHDT, CDR2 YYEEEE. The CDR3 contains 12 residues. CDR3 in amino acids: CASSLQVGGYTF. CDR3 bases read: TGTGCCAGCAGCCTACAGGTCGGAGGC. Filled out from reference TRBV5-6 and TRBJ1-2, the complete variable domain reads DAGVTQSPTHLIKTRGQQVTLRCSPKSGHDTVSWYQQALGQGPQFIFQYYEEEERQRGNFPDRFSGHQFPNYSSELNVNALLLGDSALYLCASSLQVGGYTFGSGTRLTVV.